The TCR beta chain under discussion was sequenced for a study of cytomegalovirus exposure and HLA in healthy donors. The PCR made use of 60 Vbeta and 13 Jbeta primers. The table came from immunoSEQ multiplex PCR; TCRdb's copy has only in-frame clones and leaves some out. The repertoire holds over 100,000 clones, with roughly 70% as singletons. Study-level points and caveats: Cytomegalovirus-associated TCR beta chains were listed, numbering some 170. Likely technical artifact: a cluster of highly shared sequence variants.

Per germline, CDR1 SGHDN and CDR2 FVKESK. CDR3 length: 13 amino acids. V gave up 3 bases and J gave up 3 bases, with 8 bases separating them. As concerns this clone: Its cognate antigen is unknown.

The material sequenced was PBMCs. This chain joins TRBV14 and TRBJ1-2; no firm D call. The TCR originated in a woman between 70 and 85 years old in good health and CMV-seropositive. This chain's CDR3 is CASSQEGHYGYTF. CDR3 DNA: TGTGCCAGCAGCCAGGAGGGTCACTATGGCTACACCTTC.